One and the same sample provided the 22 T cell receptor beta chains below, sequenced in a study of T cell repertoires in cytomegalovirus infection. MiXCR was run by TCRdb on the reads, yielding one entry per CDR3 protein. The sample carries approximately 71,000 distinct CDR3 sequences, about 4% recorded once. The material sequenced was PBMCs. The receptors were sampled from a human donor in good health (CMV status not recorded). Some clones in this sample may be carry-over from other donors' samples.

This clonotype was seen at least ten times. This rearrangement joins TRBV19 to TRBJ2-1, with 10 bases identical to TRBD2. The germline gives CDR1 LNHDA, CDR2 SQIVND (reference sequence). The V segment lost 3 bases and the J segment 8 bases; nucleotides outside the gene matches: 13. The CDR3 covers 17 residues. CDR3 sequence (DNA): TGTGCCAGTAGTATTGTGGCTAGCGGGAGTTTCTTGCATGAGCAGTTCTTC. Its translation: CASSIVASGSFLHEQFF.

This clonotype came up many times. The chain uses TRBV7-2 and TRBJ2-3; 10 nucleotides line up with TRBD2. Losses at the gene ends were 3 bases for V and 3 bases for J; bases not matched to a gene: 6. Germline V lookup: CDR1 SGHTA, CDR2 FQGNSA. This CDR3 is 16 amino acids long. This chain's CDR3 is CASSLSAGGITDTQYF. CDR3 nucleotides: TGTGCCAGCAGCTTGTCAGCGGGAGGGATAACAGATACGCAGTATTTT.

This clonotype has a count of ten or more. The rearrangement joins TRBV28 to TRBJ1-1; 7 bases align to TRBD1. Trimming removed 5 bases from V and 0 bases from J; junction bases left unmatched: 6. Per the germline V gene, CDR1 is MDHEN and CDR2 is SYDVKM. The CDR3 covers 15 residues. CDR3 region: CASSKRTGLNTEAFF. The CDR3 DNA is TGTGCCAGCAGTAAAAGGACAGGACTGAACACTGAAGCTTTCTTT.

This clonotype appeared many times. The gene calls are TRBV7-2 and TRBJ2-3; D gene uncertain. There are 11 residues in the CDR3. Germline V lookup: CDR1 SGHTA, CDR2 FQGNSA. The V gene lost 4 bases and the J gene lost 9 bases, with 8 bases spanning the gap. The CDR3 sequence: CASSSQDTQYF. CDR3 DNA: TGTGCCAGCAGCTCTCAGGACACGCAGTATTTT.

This clonotype was counted ten times or more. The CDR3 reads CASSLSGELFF. The DNA of the CDR3 is TGTGCCAGCAGCTTAAGCGGGGAGCTGTTTTTT. The chain has TRBV7-9 and TRBJ2-2; no reliable D call. The germline CDR1 and CDR2 sequences are SEHNR and FQNEAQ (reference sequence). Trimming cost V 2 bases and J 7 bases, with 2 bases left between them. The CDR3 contains 11 residues.

This clonotype occurred many times. The CDR3 DNA sequence: TGTGCCAGCAGCTTAGCCCACAGGGGCTACGAGCAGTACTTC. Protein sequence: CASSLAHRGYEQYF. This sequence joins TRBV7-8 and TRBJ2-7, with TRBD1 matching 7 bases. Germline assignment: CDR1 SGHVS and CDR2 FQNEAQ. The V segment lost 0 bases and the J segment 3 bases; nucleotides outside the gene matches: 2. The CDR3 spans 14 residues.

Ten or more counts support this clonotype. The rearrangement links TRBV10-3 to TRBJ2-7; the D is unclear. V was pared by 2 bases and J by 7 bases, with 18 bases between. Germline V gives CDR1 ENHRY, CDR2 SYGVKD. This CDR3 has 15 residues. This CDR3 is CAISERLGERREQYF. CDR3 bases: TGTGCCATCAGTGAGCGGCTCGGAGAAAGGCGGGAGCAGTACTTC.

This clonotype was detected many times. The rearrangement uses TRBV6-2 or TRBV6-3 and TRBJ1-5, with TRBD1 as a possible D gene (5 bases). The V and J ends lost 5 bases and 6 bases respectively, with 23 bases between them. This CDR3 is 17 amino acids long. From germline, CDR1 is MNHEY and CDR2 SVGEGT. For the CDR3, the DNA is TGTGCCAGCAGTGAAAGTGGCAGGGAGGGCCGGGGTCAGCCCCAGCATTTT. This sequence encodes CASSESGREGRGQPQHF.

This clonotype was seen at least ten times. The gene calls are TRBV11-2 and TRBJ2-7; TRBD2 is a possible D gene (6 bases). The CDR3 consists of 16 residues. V was trimmed by 5 bases and J by 4 bases, leaving 21 bases between them. Germline CDR1 reads SGHAT; CDR2 reads FQNNGV. The DNA for the CDR3 is TGTGCCAGCAGCCCGTCGGTTCGGGCAGGGAGGTACGAGCAGTACTTC. This codes for CASSPSVRAGRYEQYF.

In its sample, this clonotype was seen many times. The chain links TRBV20-1 to TRBJ2-5, with D possibly matching TRBD2 (5 bases). CDR1 is DFQATT, CDR2 SNEGSKA, per germline (reference sequence). V lost 5 bases to trimming and J lost 5 bases, with 18 bases between them. CDR3 length: 14 amino acids. The DNA of the CDR3 is TGCAGTGCTTCCCCGGACTTCGGCGGGGAGACCCAGTACTTC. Protein: CSASPDFGGETQYF.

This clonotype was detected many times. V gene TRBV7-2 combines with J gene TRBJ2-1; 10 bases fit TRBD2. V shed 2 bases and J 3 bases; nucleotides not matched to a gene: 1. CDR3 size: 15 residues. Germline V CDR1 and CDR2: SGHTA, FQGNSA. CDR3 nucleotide sequence: TGTGCCAGCAGCTTACTAGCGGGGGACTACAATGAGCAGTTCTTC. Protein: CASSLLAGDYNEQFF.

This clonotype showed up many times. This chain links TRBV5-1 with TRBJ1-5; D is uncertain. The germline V gene has CDR1 SGHRS and CDR2 YFSETQ. The V end lost 4 bases, the J end lost 4 bases, and 9 bases lay between the germline ends. The CDR3 consists of 13 residues. The CDR3 sequence: CASSLGPNQPQHF. In nucleotides, the CDR3 is TGCGCCAGCAGCCTGGGCCCGAATCAGCCCCAGCATTTT.

CDR3 sequence (DNA): TGTGCCAGCAGCCCCCACGGGAGTCCCGCAGATACGCAGTATTTT. The encoded protein is CASSPHGSPADTQYF. The chain uses TRBV11-2 and TRBJ2-3; possible D gene TRBD2, 6 bases. The CDR3 loop spans 15 amino acids. Deletions cut 5 bases from V and 4 bases from J, with 16 bases between. Looked up from germline, CDR1 is SGHAT and CDR2 is FQNNGV.

This clonotype was seen at least ten times. J is TRBJ2-5 and V is TRBV29-1; TRBD2 agrees at 8 bases. There are 14 residues in the CDR3. The ends lost 6 bases at V and 5 bases at J; junction bases unmatched: 11. Germline V gene data show CDR1 as SQVTM and CDR2 as ANQGSEA. In nucleotides, the CDR3 is TGCAGCGTCCCCAGCGGGGGCGCAGGCGAGACCCAGTACTTC. As protein: CSVPSGGAGETQYF.

This clonotype appeared many times. The genes are TRBV12-3 or TRBV12-4 and TRBJ2-5, with D perhaps being TRBD1 or TRBD2 (5 bases each). V was shortened by 6 bases and J by 5 bases, with 16 bases between the two germline ends. The CDR3 has 14 amino acids. CDR3 protein: CASSRDGGRETQYF. The CDR3 DNA reads as TGTGCCAGCAGCCGGGACGGCGGAAGGGAGACCCAGTACTTC.

This clonotype was recorded many times. The chain combines TRBV7-2 with TRBJ2-1; 13 positions match TRBD2. The CDR3 extends over 18 amino acids. V gave up 0 bases and J gave up 3 bases; unmatched junction bases: 5. Germline V gene data show CDR1 as SGHTA and CDR2 as FQGNSA. The CDR3 is CASSLAGLAGSYYNEQFF. CDR3 nucleotide sequence: TGTGCCAGCAGCTTAGCGGGACTAGCGGGATCCTACTACAATGAGCAGTTCTTC.

This clonotype was picked up many times. The rearrangement links TRBV7-2 to TRBJ2-7; 9 bases align to TRBD1. The CDR3 length is 13 residues. V lost 5 bases to trimming and J lost 6 bases; unmatched junction nucleotides: 5. CDR1 and CDR2 (germline): SGHTA, FQGNSA. CDR3 residues: CASSREDRGEQYF. CDR3 nucleotide sequence: TGTGCCAGCAGCCGCGAGGACAGGGGCGAGCAGTACTTC.

Regarding this clonotype: This clone may be a read error of a much larger clone one base away. The rearrangement uses TRBV2 and TRBJ2-2; 8 nucleotides align to TRBD1. Germline CDR1 SNHLY, CDR2 FYNNEI. The CDR3 sequence is 14 residues long. The V gene end was trimmed by 6 bases and the J gene end by 6 bases; junction bases not matched to a gene: 6. For the CDR3, the DNA is TGTGCCAGCAGGGACAGGGTGCGCGCCGGGGAGCTGTTTTTT. Amino acids: CASRDRVRAGELFF.

Ten or more counts support this clonotype. The chain employs TRBV10-3 and TRBJ2-7; TRBD1 matches at 9 bases. This CDR3 comprises 15 residues. Germline V gene data show CDR1 as ENHRY and CDR2 as SYGVKD. J was trimmed by 7 bases and V by 4 bases; bases with no gene match: 11. CDR3 DNA: TGTGCCATCAGTGCGGGGGACAGGGTCTTAAGGGAGCAGTACTTC. It codes for CAISAGDRVLREQYF.

There are many counts of this clonotype. The V gene is TRBV5-1, the J gene TRBJ2-6, with 12 nucleotides matching TRBD1. The CDR3 runs 17 residues. Germline CDR1 and CDR2: SGHRS and YFSETQ. V lost 5 bases to trimming and J lost 0 bases; unmatched junction nucleotides: 3. The CDR3 DNA reads as TGCGCCAGCAGAGGGACAGGGGGCACCTCTGGGGCCAACGTCCTGACTTTC. Protein sequence: CASRGTGGTSGANVLTF.

This clonotype has ten or more counts. The chain carries TRBV15 and TRBJ1-2, with a possible D match to TRBD1 (5 bases). V gave up 1 base and J gave up 5 bases, with 17 bases separating them. The germline V gene encodes CDR1 LNHNV and CDR2 YYDKDF (reference sequence). The CDR3 loop spans 16 amino acids. The CDR3 loop is CATSRGGVEVAYGYTF. The CDR3 DNA sequence: TGTGCCACCAGCAGAGGGGGGGTGGAGGTTGCATATGGCTACACCTTC.

This clonotype was seen at least ten times. The gene calls are TRBV7-2 and TRBJ2-2; no clear D. The length of the CDR3 is 14 residues. The V end was cut by 5 bases, the J end by 6 bases, with 13 bases between. CDR1 and CDR2 from the germline V gene are SGHTA and FQGNSA. The CDR3 bases are TGTGCCAGCAGCCCCCGCTCTCTGGCCGGGGAGCTGTTTTTT. Encoded protein: CASSPRSLAGELFF.